This T cell receptor (beta chain) was recorded in a study of cytotoxic CD8 clonotypes in ibrutinib-treated CLL (dated by TCRdb to the early 2020s). About the study as a whole: In this cohort, around 15 patients were treatment-naive and 11 to 12 were relapsed/refractory, while about 17 had unmutated IGHV. Responses were partial in around 24 patients and complete in 2; after median 68 months follow-up, about 14 stayed in remission and some twelve progressed. Response samples were taken after a median of approximately 12 months on treatment, ranging from roughly 6 to 36 months. On average, each sample yielded 255,043 productive templates and about 94,000 productive rearrangements. Longitudinal samples were available for about 30% of the 86 trial participants. Cryopreserved peripheral blood mononuclear cells were obtained before treatment, at response, and at either sustained remission or disease progression. All remission and progressive disease samples were collected while patients were still receiving ibrutinib. Overall study outcomes, separate from this receptor: Sampling times were not matched between sustained-remission and progressing patients, and lymph node repertoires were not studied. Clonality increased at ibrutinib response, stayed stable in sustained remission, and fell back toward baseline at progression. Public clonotypes were rare and either shrank or stayed stable during treatment, and the rise in clonality at ibrutinib response reflected expansion of private clonotypes. At baseline, clonality was higher than in age-matched healthy donors and showed a strong correlation with circulating CD8+ T-cell counts.

Each clonotype received, on average, around 9.6x coverage in deep resolution sequencing performed on a MiSeq, where the target depth lay between 1 in 1 million and 1 in 200,000 T cells. The immunoSEQ hsTCRB Kit was used to generate TCR beta libraries. The published analysis was carried out like this. Data were analyzed with ImmunoSEQ Data Assistant and ImmunoSEQ Analyzer, with V, D and J genes assigned per IMGT definitions. Clonality, with values ranging from 0 to 1, was calculated as one minus the normalized Shannon entropy of productive rearrangement frequencies. Only overrepresented clonotypes making up at least 0.05% of the repertoire of each patient were included in the public clonotype analysis. Repertoires from 10 to 15 age-matched healthy donors in immuneACCESS were used as clonality controls. This is the immuneACCESS table as TCRdb keeps it, with only in-frame sequences that have V and J called. A part of the clones is gone; compared with another copy, unresolved V genes explain less than half, and the rest is unexplained. V and J calls and clone size are given by that table; D and trimming were obtained from the DNA. Here the sample has over 100,000 clones; 70% to 90% occur a single time. The biggest ten clones account for about 1.9% of the sample.

Explained via the paper, the time point label denotes: 24 months on ibrutinib. Roughly 2 micrograms of genomic DNA were extracted from cryopreserved PBMCs for TCR beta library preparation. High-throughput TCR beta sequencing was performed on longitudinal blood samples from CLL patients receiving ibrutinib monotherapy. The patients were enrolled in a single-center, open-label phase 2 trial of ibrutinib monotherapy. Comment on this clone: It has no known antigen specificity. No much larger clone is present one base from it, and per-base qualities are unavailable.

The CDR3 sequence holds 14 residues, the cysteine and phenylalanine included. Only the CDR3 DNA stays, 42 bases, in frame from base 1. The germline V gene encodes CDR1 SGDLS and CDR2 YYNGEE. V is pared back by 0 bases and J by 3 bases, with 6 bases lying between the germline termini. This sequence originates from a human donor with chronic lymphocytic leukemia. Material: PBMCs, obtained after 24 months of ibrutinib treatment. The rearrangement joined TRBV9 to TRBJ1-4; the D gene cannot be named for sure. The encoded CDR3 is CASSVGQPNEKLFF. The DNA is as follows: TGTGCCAGCAGCGTAGGGCAGCCTAATGAAAAACTGTTTTTT.